This T cell receptor (beta chain) was identified in a study of naive and memory T cell subsets. Study results and limitations: A few larger clonotypes appeared in naive repertoires, especially CD8, possibly memory cells re-expressing CD45RA.

An equimolar mix of two oligonucleotides served as the beta constant-region primer for TRBC1 and TRBC2. Ligated cDNA was amplified by four rounds of PCR with nested alpha and beta constant-region primers and SP2. TCRdb re-derived calls from the UMI-ligation and nested PCR reads in MiXCR, one entry per CDR3 protein. The sample holds about 150,000 distinct CDR3 sequences, 22% seen once. In regard to this clonotype: Antigen unknown.

This CDR3 comprises 14 residues. V lost 6 bases and J lost 1; bases outside the gene matches: 5. The germline V gene has CDR1 MNHNY and CDR2 SVGAGI (reference sequence). The sequencing input was naive CD4+ T cells from blood. The origin of this receptor is a human donor in good health. V gene TRBV6-6 combines with J gene TRBJ2-5; 7 nucleotides line up with TRBD2. The CDR3: CASSPTSSQETQYF. Written as DNA, the CDR3 is TGTGCCAGCAGCCCGACTAGCTCCCAAGAGACCCAGTACTTC.